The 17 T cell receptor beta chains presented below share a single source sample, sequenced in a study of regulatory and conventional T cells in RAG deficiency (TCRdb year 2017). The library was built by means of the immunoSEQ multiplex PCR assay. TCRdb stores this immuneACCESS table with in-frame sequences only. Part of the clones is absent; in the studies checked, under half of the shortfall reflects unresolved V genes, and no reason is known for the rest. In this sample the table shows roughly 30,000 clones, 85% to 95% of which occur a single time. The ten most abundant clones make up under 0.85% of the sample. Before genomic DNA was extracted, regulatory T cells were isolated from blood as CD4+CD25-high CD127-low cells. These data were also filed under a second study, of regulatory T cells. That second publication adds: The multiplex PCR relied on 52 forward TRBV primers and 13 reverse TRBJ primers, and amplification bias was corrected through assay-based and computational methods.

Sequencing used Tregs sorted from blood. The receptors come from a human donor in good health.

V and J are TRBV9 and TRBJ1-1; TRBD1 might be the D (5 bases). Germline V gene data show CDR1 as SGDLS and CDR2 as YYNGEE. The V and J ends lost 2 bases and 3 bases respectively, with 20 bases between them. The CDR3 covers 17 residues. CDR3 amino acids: CASSVGGGAGAYTEAFF. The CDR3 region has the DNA TGTGCCAGCAGCGTGGGGGGTGGGGCAGGAGCCTACACTGAAGCTTTCTTT. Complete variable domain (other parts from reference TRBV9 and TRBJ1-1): DSGVTQTPKHLITATGQRVTLRCSPRSGDLSVYWYQQSLDQGLQFLIQYYNGEERAKGNILERFSAQQFPDLHSELNLSSLELGDSALYFCASSVGGGAGAYTEAFFGQGTRLTVV.

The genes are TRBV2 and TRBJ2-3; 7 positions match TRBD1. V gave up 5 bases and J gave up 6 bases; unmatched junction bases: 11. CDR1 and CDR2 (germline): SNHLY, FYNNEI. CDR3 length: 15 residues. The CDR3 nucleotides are TGTGCCAGCAGTCCTGACAGGGACGGCTACGATACGCAGTATTTT. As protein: CASSPDRDGYDTQYF.

This CDR3 is CASSEYLRLAPVVFF. CDR3 nucleotides: TGTGCCAGCAGTGAATATTTACGGCTAGCGCCGGTTGTGTTCTTC. The V call is TRBV2, the J call TRBJ2-1, with D perhaps matching TRBD2 (6 bases). With 2 bases removed from V and 15 bases from J, the gap between germline ends came to 23 bases. Germline lookup yields CDR1 SNHLY and CDR2 FYNNEI. This CDR3 has 15 amino acids.

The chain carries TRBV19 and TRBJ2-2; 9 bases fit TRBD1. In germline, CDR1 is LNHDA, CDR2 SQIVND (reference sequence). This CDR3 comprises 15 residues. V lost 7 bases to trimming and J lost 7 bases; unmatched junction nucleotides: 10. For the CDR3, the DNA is TGTGCCAGTAACCAAGTTGGACAGGGGTACGGGGAGCTGTTTTTT. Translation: CASNQVGQGYGELFF. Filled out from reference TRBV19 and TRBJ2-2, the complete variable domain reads DGGITQSPKYLFRKEGQNVTLSCEQNLNHDAMYWYRQDPGQGLRLIYYSQIVNDFQKGDIAEGYSVSREKKESFPLTVTSAQKNPTAFYLCASNQVGQGYGELFFGEGSRLTVL.

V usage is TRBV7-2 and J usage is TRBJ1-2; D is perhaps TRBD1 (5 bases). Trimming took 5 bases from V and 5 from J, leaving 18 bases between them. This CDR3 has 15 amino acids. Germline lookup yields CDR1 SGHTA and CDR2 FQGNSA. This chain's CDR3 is CASSPDGQPWYGYTF. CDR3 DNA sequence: TGTGCCAGCAGCCCGGACGGACAACCATGGTATGGCTACACCTTC. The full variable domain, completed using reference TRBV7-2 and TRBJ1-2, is GAGVSQSPSNKVTEKGKDVELRCDPISGHTALYWYRQSLGQGLEFLIYFQGNSAPDKSGLPSDRFSAERTGGSVSTLTIQRTQQEDSAVYLCASSPDGQPWYGYTFGSGTRLTVV.

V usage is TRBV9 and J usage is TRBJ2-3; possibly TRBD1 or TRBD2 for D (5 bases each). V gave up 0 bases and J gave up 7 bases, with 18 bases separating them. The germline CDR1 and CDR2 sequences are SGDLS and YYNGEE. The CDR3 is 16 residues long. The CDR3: CASSVEDGATVNTQYF. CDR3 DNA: TGTGCCAGCAGCGTAGAGGACGGGGCGACCGTTAATACGCAGTATTTT.

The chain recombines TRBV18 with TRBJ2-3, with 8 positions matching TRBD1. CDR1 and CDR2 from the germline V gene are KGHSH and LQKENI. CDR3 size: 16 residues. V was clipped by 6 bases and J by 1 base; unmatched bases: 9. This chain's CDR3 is CASSPGTGRRTDTQYF. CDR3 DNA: TGTGCCAGCTCCCCCGGGACAGGCCGACGCACAGATACGCAGTATTTT.

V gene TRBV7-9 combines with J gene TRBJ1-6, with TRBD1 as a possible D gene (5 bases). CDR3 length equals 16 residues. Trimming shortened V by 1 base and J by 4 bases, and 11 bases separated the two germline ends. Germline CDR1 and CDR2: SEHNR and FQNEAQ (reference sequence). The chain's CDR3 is CASSLDGATYNSPLHF. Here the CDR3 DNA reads TGTGCCAGCAGCTTAGATGGGGCAACGTATAATTCACCCCTCCACTTT.

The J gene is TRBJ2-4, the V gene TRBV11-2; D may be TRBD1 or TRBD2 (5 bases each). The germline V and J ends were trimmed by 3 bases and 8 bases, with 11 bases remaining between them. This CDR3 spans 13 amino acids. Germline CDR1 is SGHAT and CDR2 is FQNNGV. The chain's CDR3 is CASSLSGTDIQYF. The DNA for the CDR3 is TGTGCCAGCAGCTTGTCCGGGACCGACATTCAGTACTTC.

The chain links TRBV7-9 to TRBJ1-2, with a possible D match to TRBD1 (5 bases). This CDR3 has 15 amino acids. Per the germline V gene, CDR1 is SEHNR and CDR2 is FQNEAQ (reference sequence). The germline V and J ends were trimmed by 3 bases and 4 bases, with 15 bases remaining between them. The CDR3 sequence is CASSFSGRAFYGYTF. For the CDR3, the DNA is TGTGCCAGCAGCTTTAGTGGCAGGGCTTTCTATGGCTACACCTTC.

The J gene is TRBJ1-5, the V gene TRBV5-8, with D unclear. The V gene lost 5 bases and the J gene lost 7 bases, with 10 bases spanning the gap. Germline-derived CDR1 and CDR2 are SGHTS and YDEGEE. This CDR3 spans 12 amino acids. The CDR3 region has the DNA TGTGCCAGCAGATTTGCAAACCAGCCCCAGCATTTT. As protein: CASRFANQPQHF.

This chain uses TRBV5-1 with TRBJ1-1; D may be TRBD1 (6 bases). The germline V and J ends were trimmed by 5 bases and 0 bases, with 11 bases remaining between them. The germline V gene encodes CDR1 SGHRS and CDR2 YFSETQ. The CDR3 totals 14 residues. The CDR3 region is CASRNYRVNTEAFF. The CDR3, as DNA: TGCGCCAGCAGGAACTACAGGGTGAACACTGAAGCTTTCTTT.

Here the CDR3 reads CASSLAPDTQYF. The CDR3, as DNA: TGTGCCAGCAGCTTGGCGCCAGATACGCAGTATTTT. The chain uses TRBV5-6 and TRBJ2-3, with D hard to call. The CDR3 is made up of 12 amino acids. Between the trimmed V and J ends, which lost 0 bases and 4 bases, there was a span of 3 bases. The germline V gene has CDR1 SGHDT and CDR2 YYEEEE.

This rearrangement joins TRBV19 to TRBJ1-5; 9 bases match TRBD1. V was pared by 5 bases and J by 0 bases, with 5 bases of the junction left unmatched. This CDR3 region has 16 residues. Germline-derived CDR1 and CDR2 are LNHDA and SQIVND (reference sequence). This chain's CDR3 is CASSLGTGPSNQPQHF. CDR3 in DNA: TGTGCCAGTAGTCTTGGGACAGGGCCTAGCAATCAGCCCCAGCATTTT.

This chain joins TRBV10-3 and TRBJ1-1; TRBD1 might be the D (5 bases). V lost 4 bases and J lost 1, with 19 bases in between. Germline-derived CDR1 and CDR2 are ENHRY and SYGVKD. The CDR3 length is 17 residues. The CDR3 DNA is TGTGCCATCAGTGCCCCAGTGCTCGGGACGGGGAACACTGAAGCTTTCTTT. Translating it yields CAISAPVLGTGNTEAFF.

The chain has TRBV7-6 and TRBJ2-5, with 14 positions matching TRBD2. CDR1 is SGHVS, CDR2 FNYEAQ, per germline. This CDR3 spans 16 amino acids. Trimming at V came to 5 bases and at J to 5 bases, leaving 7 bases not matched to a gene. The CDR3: CASSESRTSGGETQYF. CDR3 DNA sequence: TGTGCCAGCAGCGAATCCCGGACTAGCGGGGGGGAGACCCAGTACTTC.

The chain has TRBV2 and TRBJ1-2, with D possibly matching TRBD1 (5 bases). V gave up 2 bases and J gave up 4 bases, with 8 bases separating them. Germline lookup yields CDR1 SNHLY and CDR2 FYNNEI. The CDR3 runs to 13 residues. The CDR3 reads CASSEKTAYGYTF. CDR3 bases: TGTGCCAGCAGTGAAAAGACAGCCTATGGCTACACCTTC.